The TCR beta chain under discussion was sequenced for a study of T cell repertoires in cytomegalovirus infection. Looking at the study overall: CMV epitopes used comprised recently identified HLA-C-restricted ones and well-studied HLA-B-restricted ones. Indications of both CMV infection and matching HLA type were provided by public TCR beta signatures.

As concerns this clonotype: Its specificity is unknown. The junction departs from the called germline gene at one end, perhaps through a read error.

The CDR3 loop spans 11 amino acids. CDR1 is MNHNS, CDR2 SASEGT, per germline. MiXCR, run by TCRdb on the reads, gives a single entry per CDR3 protein. The sample consists of around 430,000 distinct CDR3 sequences, about 42% of them appearing once. The material sequenced was cultured PBMCs, taken from culture after CMV antigen stimulation. The TCR was taken from a human donor in good health (CMV status not recorded). Some clones in this sample may be carry-over from other donors' samples. The V and J genes are TRBV6-1 and TRBJ1-1; D not resolved. For the CDR3, the DNA is TGTGCCAGTAGTGAGGGCACTGAAGCTTTCTTT. The encoded protein is CASSEGTEAFF.